These T cell receptor beta chains were read from a single sample in a study of shared clonotypes between healthy human individuals. TCRdb keeps only in-frame clones here, not all; method: immunoSEQ multiplex PCR. The data hold 2 million to 2.5 million clones, with approximately 94% observed a single time. The specimen sequenced was naive CD4+ T cells sorted from blood. These receptors were collected from a man between 18 and 29 years old in good health. Each CDR3 is given with its conserved first and last residue. The D gene is left open where the match is weak. Clone size is shown for a subset of rows, as once, few, many or a class of expanded clone.

TRBV6-5,TRBD1,TRBJ2-7,.,CASSQDRAGGYEQYF,TGTGCCAGCAGTCAGGACAGGGCAGGGGGCTACGAGCAGTACTTC
TRBV2,TRBD1,TRBJ2-5,once,CASRRDRGYQETQYF,TGTGCCAGCAGGCGGGACAGGGGTTACCAAGAGACCCAGTACTTC
TRBV9,.,TRBJ2-2,.,CASSVASGTGELFF,TGTGCCAGCAGCGTTGCCTCCGGGACCGGGGAGCTGTTTTTT
TRBV6-6,TRBD1,TRBJ2-7,.,CASSPTGTYEQYF,TGTGCCAGCAGTCCGACAGGGACCTACGAGCAGTACTTC
TRBV25-1,.,TRBJ2-1,once,CASSAQGNLAQFF,TGTGCCAGCAGTGCTCAAGGGAATCTGGCGCAGTTCTTC
TRBV7-6,.,TRBJ2-2,.,CASSLVLTKNTGELFF,TGTGCCAGCAGCTTAGTCTTGACAAAGAACACCGGGGAGCTGTTTTTT
TRBV7-2,.,TRBJ2-4,.,CASSLGSRDNQNIQYF,TGTGCCAGCAGCTTAGGTTCTAGGGACAATCAAAACATTCAGTACTTC
TRBV14,.,TRBJ1-4,.,CASSKGQGLGEKLFF,TGTGCCAGCAGCAAGGGCCAGGGTTTGGGTGAAAAACTGTTTTTT
TRBV27,TRBD2,TRBJ2-7,.,CASSPRTSGRDEQYF,TGTGCCAGCAGTCCTCGGACTAGCGGGAGAGACGAGCAGTACTTC
TRBV6-5,TRBD2,TRBJ2-7,.,CASSSLGAGGGYEQYF,TGTGCCAGCAGTTCCCTCGGAGCGGGAGGTGGCTACGAGCAGTACTTC
TRBV6-5,.,TRBJ1-1,.,CASSQGRVNTEAFF,TGTGCCAGCAGTCAGGGGCGGGTGAACACTGAAGCTTTCTTT
TRBV5-4,.,TRBJ2-7,.,CASSLWTTSYEQYF,TGTGCCAGCAGCCTATGGACAACCTCCTACGAGCAGTACTTC
TRBV10-2,.,TRBJ2-3,once,CASSDVAGAPTDTQYF,TGCGCCAGCAGTGATGTGGCGGGGGCTCCTACAGATACGCAGTATTTT
TRBV29-1,.,TRBJ2-5,.,CSVGHSLASGTQYF,TGCAGCGTTGGCCACTCACTAGCATCGGGGACCCAGTACTTC
TRBV7-2,TRBD2,TRBJ2-5,.,CASSPRPSGRAGETQYF,TGTGCCAGCAGCCCGCGTCCTAGCGGGAGGGCCGGGGAGACCCAGTACTTC
TRBV10-3,.,TRBJ2-5,.,CAISEFQETQYF,TGTGCCATCAGTGAGTTCCAAGAGACCCAGTACTTC
TRBV5-6,.,TRBJ1-5,once,CASSLAGMSNQPQHF,TGTGCCAGCAGCTTGGCAGGGATGAGCAATCAGCCCCAGCATTTT
TRBV9,.,TRBJ2-1,.,CASSVEEGDYNEQFF,TGTGCCAGCAGCGTAGAGGAGGGGGACTACAATGAGCAGTTCTTC
TRBV25-1,.,TRBJ1-2,once,CASSGTGKANYGYTF,TGTGCCAGCAGTGGCACAGGGAAAGCTAACTATGGCTACACCTTC
TRBV2,.,TRBJ2-2,.,CASSELSGLNTGELFF,TGTGCCAGCAGTGAACTATCAGGACTGAACACCGGGGAGCTGTTTTTT
TRBV6-5,TRBD1,TRBJ1-1,.,CASSYRTGRLNTEAFF,TGTGCCAGCAGTTACCGGACAGGAAGATTGAACACTGAAGCTTTCTTT
TRBV28,.,TRBJ1-1,once,CASSPHSNTEAFF,TGTGCCAGCAGTCCTCACTCGAACACTGAAGCTTTCTTT
TRBV30,.,TRBJ2-3,.,CAWRSGGITDTQYF,TGTGCCTGGAGGTCGGGCGGGATCACAGATACGCAGTATTTT
TRBV19,.,TRBJ1-4,.,CASSDRPNEKLFF,TGTGCCAGTTCCGACAGGCCTAATGAAAAACTGTTTTTT
TRBV6-5,.,TRBJ2-3,once,CASSSPSTDTQYF,TGTGCCAGCAGTTCCCCGTCCACAGATACGCAGTATTTT
TRBV15,.,TRBJ2-7,.,CATSRDQSYEQYF,TGTGCCACCAGCAGAGATCAAAGCTACGAGCAGTACTTC
TRBV30,.,TRBJ1-1,.,CAWSVKTEAFF,TGTGCCTGGAGTGTGAAGACTGAAGCTTTCTTT
TRBV7-2,.,TRBJ2-1,.,CASSYGRSYNEQFF,TGTGCCAGCAGCTACGGAAGGTCGTACAATGAGCAGTTCTTC
TRBV11-3,.,TRBJ2-2,.,CASSQGGTTNTGELFF,TGTGCCAGCAGCCAAGGCGGGACGACGAACACCGGGGAGCTGTTTTTT
TRBV19,.,TRBJ2-1,once,CASSPAAFFYNEQFF,TGTGCCAGTAGTCCTGCGGCGTTCTTCTACAATGAGCAGTTCTTC
TRBV11-2,TRBD1,TRBJ2-3,.,CASSLGGTASTDTQYF,TGTGCCAGCAGCTTAGGGGGGACAGCTAGCACAGATACGCAGTATTTT
TRBV5-1,TRBD1,TRBJ1-3,.,CASRLTGSENTIYF,TGCGCCAGCAGGCTGACAGGGTCTGAAAACACCATATATTTT
TRBV7-9,.,TRBJ2-5,.,CASRLDTGTQYF,TGTGCCAGCAGACTAGACACGGGGACCCAGTACTTC
TRBV19,TRBD1,TRBJ1-1,.,CASSFGQGGTEAFF,TGTGCCAGTAGTTTCGGACAGGGAGGCACTGAAGCTTTCTTT
TRBV7-8,.,TRBJ1-1,.,CASSSQGYTEAFF,TGTGCCAGCAGCTCCCAGGGTTACACTGAAGCTTTCTTT
TRBV5-4,TRBD1,TRBJ1-6,.,CASSTGQHYNSPLHF,TGTGCCAGCAGCACGGGACAGCACTATAATTCACCCCTCCACTTT
TRBV6-5,.,TRBJ2-7,.,CASRRSYEQYF,TGTGCCAGCAGACGCTCCTACGAGCAGTACTTC
TRBV27,.,TRBJ1-5,.,CASRFLTGGHSNQPQHF,TGTGCCAGCAGATTCTTAACGGGGGGGCATAGCAATCAGCCCCAGCATTTT
TRBV2,.,TRBJ2-7,.,CASSESNMSYEQYF,TGTGCCAGCAGTGAGTCAAACATGTCCTACGAGCAGTACTTC
TRBV2,.,TRBJ1-1,.,CASRIKGTALEAFF,TGTGCCAGCAGGATAAAAGGGACCGCTCTTGAAGCTTTCTTT
TRBV6-5,.,TRBJ2-3,.,CATKRGDTQYF,TGTGCAACCAAGAGGGGGGATACGCAGTATTTT
TRBV11-1,TRBD1,TRBJ2-7,.,CASSLGGLQGDYEQYF,TGTGCCAGCAGCTTAGGGGGTCTTCAGGGGGACTACGAGCAGTACTTC
TRBV28,TRBD1,TRBJ1-5,.,CASTQLGTGGPQPQHF,TGTGCCAGCACTCAACTCGGGACAGGGGGCCCCCAGCCCCAGCATTTT
TRBV25-1,.,TRBJ1-2,once,CASSEKYYVGDYTF,TGTGCCAGCAGTGAAAAGTACTACGTGGGCGACTACACCTTC
TRBV7-9,.,TRBJ1-1,.,CASSLDGSGSEAFF,TGTGCCAGCAGCTTAGATGGTTCCGGCTCTGAAGCTTTCTTT
TRBV13,.,TRBJ1-2,.,CASSLSRPGYYGYTF,TGTGCCAGCAGCTTAAGCAGGCCAGGTTACTATGGCTACACCTTC
TRBV30,.,TRBJ1-1,.,CAWTSGGNMNTEAFF,TGTGCCTGGACCTCTGGTGGGAACATGAACACTGAAGCTTTCTTT
TRBV29-1,.,TRBJ1-2,.,CSVRDGANYGYTF,TGCAGCGTTCGGGACGGAGCTAACTATGGCTACACCTTC